A single T cell receptor (beta chain) is shown here with its context. The antigen remains unidentified. Reverse transcription of extracted RNA yielded cDNA, which provided the sequencing template. Profiled with immunoSEQ multiplex PCR; TCRdb holds only in-frame clones, not every one. The sample carries fewer than 40,000 clones, less than 70% recorded once. The V and J ends lost 1 base and 0 bases respectively, with 16 bases between them. Germline V gene lookup returns CDR1 SGHRS and CDR2 YFSETQ. The CDR3 is 18 residues long. Individuals with alopecia areata gave both lesional scalp punch biopsies and peripheral blood for collection. Cell sorting was applied to PBMCs, and CD4+ and CD8+ T cells were collected. This record belongs to a study of CD8+ T cells in alopecia areata. Study-level points and caveats: Scalp lesions, especially in alopecia totalis/universalis, had higher clonality than normal scalp.

Specimen: NKG2D-high CD8+ T cells sorted from blood. The gene calls are TRBV5-1 and TRBJ1-4, with a weak D call TRBD1 (6 bases). The sequence derives from a human donor with alopecia areata. As DNA, the CDR3 is TGCGCCAGCAGCTTGTATATTCGAACAGGGACAACTAATGAAAAACTGTTTTTT. This encodes CASSLYIRTGTTNEKLFF.